Below, 24 T cell receptor beta chains from the same sample are listed, as sequenced in a study of T cell clones after liver transplantation. Generated by immunoSEQ multiplex PCR, the TCRdb table keeps only in-frame clones and is missing some. The data contain 25,000 to 35,000 clones, around 94% of them singletons. Sample: CD8+ T cells from blood, taken 12 months after liver transplant. The receptors stem from a human patient who received a liver transplant. The graft donor may have given rise to some T cells.

This chain links TRBV2 with TRBJ1-2; TRBD1 aligns across 7 bases. The CDR3 runs to 13 residues. V shed 11 bases, J shed 0 bases, and the junction held 6 bases outside the gene matches. In germline, CDR1 is SNHLY, CDR2 FYNNEI. The CDR3 DNA is TGTGCCGTCCGGGACAGAGCTAACTATGGCTACACCTTC. Protein sequence: CAVRDRANYGYTF. Variable domain in full (rest from reference TRBV2 and TRBJ1-2): EPEVTQTPSHQVTQMGQEVILRCVPISNHLYFYWYRQILGQKVEFLVSFYNNEISEKSEIFDDQFSVERPDGSNFTLKIRSTKLEDSAMYFCAVRDRANYGYTFGSGTRLTVV.

This clone is large within its sample. Additional DNA sequences in this sample encode the identical CDR3. The CDR3 region has the DNA TGTGCCAGCAGTCCACCTAGCGGGAGCTACGAGCAGTACTTC. Residues: CASSPPSGSYEQYF. This chain links TRBV7-9 with TRBJ2-7; 10 bases map to TRBD2. This CDR3 has 14 amino acids. V was clipped by 6 bases and J by 3 bases; unmatched bases: 5. The germline V gene encodes CDR1 SEHNR and CDR2 FQNEAQ (reference sequence).

The CDR3 sequence: CASSVGIGGTTFF. For the CDR3, the DNA is TGTGCCAGCAGCGTAGGAATCGGAGGGACGACTTTCTTT. This chain uses TRBV9 with TRBJ1-1; a weak D match, TRBD1 (5 bases). CDR1 is SGDLS, CDR2 YYNGEE, per germline. This CDR3 has 13 amino acids. The V and J ends lost 0 bases and 12 bases respectively, with 15 bases between them.

The gene calls are TRBV19 and TRBJ2-7; TRBD2 might be the D (5 bases). CDR1 and CDR2 from the germline V gene are LNHDA and SQIVND (reference sequence). V was trimmed by 4 bases and J by 3 bases, leaving 16 bases between them. This CDR3 contains 15 residues. For the CDR3, the DNA is TGTGCCAGTAGTAAGAGTCTAGCCCCCGGCTACGAGCAGTACTTC. Translation gives CASSKSLAPGYEQYF.

The chain couples TRBV27 to TRBJ2-7, with D possibly TRBD1 on 5 matching bases. This CDR3 is built from 17 residues. Trimming removed 5 bases at V and 0 bases at J, with 20 bases between. The germline CDR1 and CDR2 sequences are MNHEY and SMNVEV (reference sequence). CDR3 in amino acids: CASSPLHSDQGSYEQYF. Written as DNA, the CDR3 is TGTGCCAGCAGTCCTCTACACTCCGATCAGGGCTCCTACGAGCAGTACTTC.

The V and J genes are TRBV27 and TRBJ2-5, with a tentative D call TRBD2 (7 bases). There are 14 residues in the CDR3. Trimming shortened V by 4 bases and J by 4 bases, and 13 bases separated the two germline ends. Germline V gives CDR1 MNHEY, CDR2 SMNVEV (reference sequence). The CDR3: CASSYGGPRETQYF. The DNA of the CDR3 is TGTGCCAGCAGTTACGGGGGGCCCAGAGAGACCCAGTACTTC.

CDR3 nucleotides: TGTGCCAGCAGTCCCGCTAGCGGGGAAAGCACAGATACGCAGTATTTT. Its protein is CASSPASGESTDTQYF. This chain connects TRBV27 to TRBJ2-3, with TRBD2 matching 9 bases. Per the germline V gene, CDR1 is MNHEY and CDR2 is SMNVEV (reference sequence). The CDR3 has 16 amino acids. J was trimmed by 0 bases and V by 5 bases; bases with no gene match: 6.

The V gene is TRBV28, the J gene TRBJ2-5; TRBD1 matches at 8 bases. This CDR3 spans 15 amino acids. Germline trimming cut 7 bases from V and 5 bases from J; bases unmatched to any gene: 12. From germline, CDR1 is MDHEN and CDR2 SYDVKM. CDR3 nucleotide sequence: TGTGCCAGCACCTTAGACGGACAGGGCGGGGAGACCCAGTACTTC. Translating gives CASTLDGQGGETQYF.

The V and J genes are TRBV19 and TRBJ2-1; D is unresolved. Trimming removed 6 bases at V and 0 bases at J, with 12 bases between. This CDR3 contains 15 residues. Germline V CDR1 and CDR2: LNHDA, SQIVND (reference sequence). The CDR3: CASSLQPLSYNEQFF. The CDR3 coding sequence is TGTGCCAGTAGCCTCCAGCCCCTCTCCTACAATGAGCAGTTCTTC.

This clone appeared a single time. The J gene is TRBJ2-1, the V gene TRBV12-5; 11 bases line up with TRBD2. CDR3 size: 15 residues. CDR1 and CDR2 (germline): LGHNT, FRNRAP. Trimming removed 4 bases from V and 9 bases from J; junction bases left unmatched: 8. CDR3 in amino acids: CASGSGTSGRIEQFF. DNA of the CDR3: TGTGCTAGTGGTTCCGGGACTAGCGGACGAATTGAGCAGTTCTTC. The variable domain in full, with the rest retrieved from reference TRBV12-5 and TRBJ2-1, is DARVTQTPRHKVTEMGQEVTMRCQPILGHNTVFWYRQTMMQGLELLAYFRNRAPLDDSGMPKDRFSAEMPDATLATLKIQPSEPRDSAVYFCASGSGTSGRIEQFFGPGTRLTVL.

The chain is built from TRBV4-2 and TRBJ2-1, with 8 bases fitting TRBD1. Germline CDR1 is LGHNA and CDR2 is YNFKEQ. Trimming cost V 4 bases and J 0 bases; bases outside gene matches: 8. The CDR3 covers 17 residues. CDR3 region: CASSPSQGGSSYNEQFF. CDR3 DNA sequence: TGTGCCAGCAGCCCCTCACAGGGGGGTAGCTCCTACAATGAGCAGTTCTTC.

This clone was counted once. V and J are TRBV11-2 and TRBJ2-3; TRBD2 matches at 7 bases. V lost 3 bases and J lost 2; bases outside the gene matches: 8. The CDR3 extends over 16 amino acids. Germline CDR1 is SGHAT and CDR2 is FQNNGV. CDR3 in amino acids: CASSFPLAEITDTQYF. The CDR3 DNA follows: TGTGCCAGCAGCTTCCCCCTAGCGGAGATCACAGATACGCAGTATTTT.

This chain's CDR3 is CASSLPGGLEQFF. DNA for the CDR3: TGTGCCAGCAGCTTGCCGGGGGGCCTAGAGCAGTTCTTC. This chain connects TRBV5-6 to TRBJ2-1; maybe TRBD2 (7 bases). Trimming shortened V by 1 base and J by 10 bases, and 12 bases separated the two germline ends. Germline lookup yields CDR1 SGHDT and CDR2 YYEEEE. The CDR3 runs 13 residues.

The CDR3 nucleotides are TGCAGCGTTGAAGTGCGACGTACGCAGTATTTT. Protein product: CSVEVRRTQYF. The J gene is TRBJ2-3, the V gene TRBV29-1; D gene ambiguous. The V end was cut by 1 base, the J end by 8 bases, with 7 bases between. CDR1 is SQVTM, CDR2 ANQGSEA, per germline. The CDR3 consists of 11 residues.

The gene calls are TRBV28 and TRBJ2-7, with TRBD1 matching over 7 bases. Germline V gene sequence: CDR1 MDHEN, CDR2 SYDVKM. The CDR3 extends over 16 amino acids. V trimming: 3 bases; J trimming: 6 bases; junction bases outside the gene matches: 14. CDR3 coding DNA: TGTGCCAGCAGTTTTACCCCCCGGACAGGAGGCTCCGAGCAGTACTTC. Its protein is CASSFTPRTGGSEQYF.

The chain has TRBV9 and TRBJ2-5; 14 bases line up with TRBD2. With 4 bases clipped from V and 1 base from J, the junction kept 6 bases outside the gene matches. This CDR3 has 17 residues. Germline V gene sequence: CDR1 SGDLS, CDR2 YYNGEE. The CDR3 is CASSPGTSGSGQETQYF. The CDR3 region has the DNA TGTGCCAGCAGCCCGGGGACTAGCGGGAGTGGCCAAGAGACCCAGTACTTC.

The chain recombines TRBV6-5 with TRBJ2-7; 8 nucleotides agree with TRBD1. The CDR3 is 15 residues long. The germline gives CDR1 MNHEY, CDR2 SVGAGI. The junction had 4 bases not matched to a gene; V was cut back by 1 base and J by 2 bases. CDR3 protein: CASSYFRTGTYEQYF. CDR3 nucleotides: TGTGCCAGCAGTTACTTTCGGACAGGGACCTACGAGCAGTACTTC.

The rearrangement uses TRBV5-1 and TRBJ2-5; D is uncertain. There are 13 residues in the CDR3. CDR1 and CDR2 (germline): SGHRS, YFSETQ. Trimming pared 0 bases from V and 4 bases from J, leaving 7 bases between. The CDR3 loop is CASSLEGVETQYF. CDR3 DNA sequence: TGCGCCAGCAGCTTGGAGGGCGTAGAGACCCAGTACTTC.

V is TRBV6-1 and J is TRBJ2-7, with D uncertain. Trimming pared 1 base from V and 0 bases from J, leaving 10 bases between. The CDR3 is made up of 15 amino acids. Germline V CDR1 and CDR2: MNHNS, SASEGT. CDR3 in DNA: TGTGCCAGCAGTGAAGGTCCGGAAAGCTCCTACGAGCAGTACTTC. Amino acid sequence: CASSEGPESSYEQYF.

This chain connects TRBV27 to TRBJ1-1; TRBD1 matches at 11 bases. The germline gives CDR1 MNHEY, CDR2 SMNVEV (reference sequence). CDR3 length equals 14 residues. Unmatched junction bases numbered 1, after V lost 2 bases and J lost 5 bases. CDR3 sequence reads: CASSLGTGGTEAFF. In nucleotides, the CDR3 is TGTGCCAGCAGTTTAGGGACAGGGGGGACTGAAGCTTTCTTT.

The J gene is TRBJ2-1, the V gene TRBV7-9, with D perhaps assigned TRBD1 or TRBD2 (5 bases each). The CDR3 length is 14 residues. V dropped 6 bases and J dropped 5 bases, with 14 bases sitting between them. CDR1 is SEHNR, CDR2 FQNEAQ, per germline (reference sequence). CDR3 in amino acids: CASSISMGDNEQFF. The CDR3 nucleotides read TGTGCCAGCAGTATTTCGATGGGGGACAATGAGCAGTTCTTC.

V and J are TRBV21-1 and TRBJ2-6; the DNA was not used to check the table's D call, TRBD1. TRBV21-1 is labeled a pseudogene. The CDR3 is 15 residues long. CDR3 nucleotides: TGTGCCAGCAGCAAAGAAGGGGATGGGGCCAACGTCCTGACTTTC. Its translation: CASSKEGDGANVLTF.

This clone was picked up a small number of times. The rearrangement links TRBV5-6 to TRBJ1-2; possibly TRBD1 for D (5 bases). In germline, CDR1 is SGHDT, CDR2 YYEEEE. V was trimmed by 4 bases and J by 4 bases, leaving 8 bases between them. The CDR3 is 12 amino acids. CDR3 protein: CASSTQGYGYTF. The CDR3 region has the DNA TGTGCCAGCAGCACCCAGGGCTATGGCTACACCTTC.

The chain combines TRBV5-1 with TRBJ2-7; D is undetermined. CDR3 length: 14 amino acids. Germline CDR1 SGHRS, CDR2 YFSETQ. V lost 4 bases, J lost 7 bases, and 18 bases lay in between. In DNA form, the CDR3 reads TGCGCCAGCAGCCCAATGCTAGGTTCTTGGGAGCAGTACTTC. Its protein product is CASSPMLGSWEQYF.